The present entry profiles one TCR beta chain with its context. Its specific antigen is unknown. Qualities for individual bases were not recorded, and no much larger clone is one base off. Donors were under 40 systemically healthy Caucasian individuals from Russia aged roughly 6 to 100 years. Each donor gave approximately 10 milliliters of peripheral blood, collected into EDTA-treated Vacutainer tubes. Ficoll-Paque density-gradient centrifugation was used to isolate PBMCs, with at least 7 million per sample. Total RNA, at least 6 micrograms per sample, was extracted from PBMCs with Trizol reagent. Naive CD45RAhigh/CD27high T cell percentages were measured by flow cytometry on a PBMC aliquot from every donor. These data are taken from a study of blood T cells in healthy people across ages (dated by TCRdb to between 2014 and 2016). Study-wide context: In model experiments, roughly one uniquely barcoded TCR beta cDNA molecule per two T cells was captured by template switching. Donors were grouped into four age groups: young (average approximately 16 years), middle-aged (under 40), aged (62) and long-lived (just over 80). The study analyzed two additional independent replicas of 1 million unique cDNA reads from the same blood draw for two donors, one aged 18 to 30 and one aged 80 or older. To track age-related changes in TCR beta repertoire diversity, the study relied on deep sequencing normalized with unique cDNA molecular identifiers.

The library was built by means of 5' RACE. These reads were obtained on an Illumina HiSeq 2500. A second PCR of roughly 6 to 11 cycles was run with a J-beta primer mix and a sample-barcoded 5' primer. A unique molecular identifier was introduced onto each TCR beta cDNA molecule by a template-switch 5' adaptor carrying 12 random nucleotides. At least 2.5 million CDR3-containing paired-end reads were obtained from each sample. First-strand cDNA was synthesized from all RNA with the Mint cDNA synthesis kit, primed by a TRBC-specific oligonucleotide. After uracil-DNA glycosylase treatment, a first 18-cycle PCR used universal primers M1SS and BC2_uni_R on all cDNA. As for the authors' bioinformatics: For normalization, 1 million high-quality reads, each with a distinct molecular identifier, were randomly selected from each sample. Instead of being binned into consensus sequences, reads with shared molecular identifiers were discarded. MiTCR, set to a Q25 quality threshold and the strictest error-elimination algorithm, was used for CDR3 identification, clonotype clustering and error correction. A nonparametric unseen species model with Euler transformation was used to estimate a lower bound on total TCR beta diversity. TCRdb reprocessed the public reads (quality trimming at Q25 with fastp, clone calling with MiXCR) and kept in-frame beta chains. Every CDR3 protein is listed once, alongside the most common genes and DNA of its rows. It is TCRdb's table, rather than the study itself, that gives the V and J calls and clone size. Across this sample there are 750,000 to 850,000 distinct CDR3 sequences, with more than 20% seen only once. 3% to 4% of the sample rests with the top ten.

CDR1 SGDLS and CDR2 YYNGEE are derived from the germline V gene. Taken from cysteine to phenylalanine, the CDR3 has 14 residues. The DNA shown is the 42-base CDR3, in frame from base 1. Overall results and qualifications from the work: Compared with the aged group, the long-lived group had more naive CD4+ T cells, fewer expanded clones and increased TCR diversity, a pattern suggesting age selection. A strong correlation was found between observed TCR beta diversity and the percentage of naive T cells measured by flow cytometry. Since profiling was done on bulk unsorted PBMCs, naive and antigen-experienced compartments could not be conclusively compared. Observed TCR beta diversity per million T cells fell roughly linearly with age, and a significant reduction was already apparent by age around 36. The CMV infection status of donors was not known, potentially confounding age-related changes in expanded clonotypes. Estimates of total diversity from one million sequenced T cells were regarded as lower bounds and underestimates.

The sample was also linked to a second study, of T cells of mothers and their children. That second report states: Nine systemically healthy Caucasian individuals served as donors, namely three mothers together with their six children. cDNA synthesis used all of the extracted RNA, with approximately 1.4 ug of RNA in each 15 ul reaction. In the second PCR, the M1S primer introduced both the sample barcodes and 2-4 random nucleotides. More than 9 million TCR beta CDR3 reads were obtained from each mother, and roughly 3 million reads were obtained from each child. Thymic selection similarly shapes TCR recombination output in related and unrelated pairs, with minor effect from inherited differences. Normalized repertoire overlap was always found to be slightly, but never significantly, higher in related mother-child pairs than in unrelated mother-child pairs. No persistent microchimeric T cell clones were detected, at a sensitivity of roughly 100 clones per million clonotypes. In the study, deep NGS was used to compare the TCR beta repertoires of mothers and children, and features distinguishing related mother-child pairs from unrelated individuals were sought. The mean age was roughly 36 +/- 4 years for the mothers and roughly 10 +/- 4 years for the children. After adapter ligation with NEBNext reagents, the libraries were sequenced on Illumina HiSeq 2000 with 100+100 nt paired-end reads. To prevent cross-contamination, the mother and child libraries were prepared a month apart and were sequenced in separate runs. Each donor had between about 450,000 and 2,100,000 distinct TCR beta clonotypes identified. Naive TCR beta clonotypes were estimated from low-frequency clonotypes matched to each donor's FACS-determined naive share, without sorting.

Source material: blood. This receptor chain uses TRBV9 and TRBJ2-5; confidence is insufficient to name the D gene. The DNA matches TRBJ2-7 better at its end, which makes the J call doubtful. The TCR originated in a boy between 5 and 17 years old in good health. In nucleotides, the sequence is TGTGCCAGCAGCCCCCAGAGCTTTAGCTACGAGCAGTACTTC. This gives the protein CASSPQSFSYEQYF.